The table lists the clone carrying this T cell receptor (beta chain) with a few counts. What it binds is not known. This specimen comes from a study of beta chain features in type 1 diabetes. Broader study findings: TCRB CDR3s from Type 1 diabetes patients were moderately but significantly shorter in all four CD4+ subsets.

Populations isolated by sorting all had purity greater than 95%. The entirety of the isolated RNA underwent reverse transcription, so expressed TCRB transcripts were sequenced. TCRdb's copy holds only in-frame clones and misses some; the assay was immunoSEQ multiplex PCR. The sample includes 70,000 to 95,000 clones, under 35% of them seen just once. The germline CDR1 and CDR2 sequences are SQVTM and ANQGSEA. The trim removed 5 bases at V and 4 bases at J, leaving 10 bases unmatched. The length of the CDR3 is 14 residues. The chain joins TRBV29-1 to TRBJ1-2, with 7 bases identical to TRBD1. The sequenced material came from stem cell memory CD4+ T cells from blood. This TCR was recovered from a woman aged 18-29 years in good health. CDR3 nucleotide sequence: TGCAGCGTTTTTCGGGACAGCCGACCCTATGGCTACACCTTC. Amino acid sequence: CSVFRDSRPYGYTF.